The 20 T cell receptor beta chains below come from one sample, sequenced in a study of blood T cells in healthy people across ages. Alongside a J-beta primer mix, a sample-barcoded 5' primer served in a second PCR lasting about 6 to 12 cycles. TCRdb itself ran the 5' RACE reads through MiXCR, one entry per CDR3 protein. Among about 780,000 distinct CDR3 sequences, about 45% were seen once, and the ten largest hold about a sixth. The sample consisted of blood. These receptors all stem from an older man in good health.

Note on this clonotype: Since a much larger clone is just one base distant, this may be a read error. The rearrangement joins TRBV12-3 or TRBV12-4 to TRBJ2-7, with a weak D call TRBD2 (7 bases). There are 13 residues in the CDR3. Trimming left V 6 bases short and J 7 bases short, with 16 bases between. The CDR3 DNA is TGTGCCAGCAGCGTAGGGGGAGGGGATGAGCAGTACTTC. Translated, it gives CASSVGGGDEQYF.

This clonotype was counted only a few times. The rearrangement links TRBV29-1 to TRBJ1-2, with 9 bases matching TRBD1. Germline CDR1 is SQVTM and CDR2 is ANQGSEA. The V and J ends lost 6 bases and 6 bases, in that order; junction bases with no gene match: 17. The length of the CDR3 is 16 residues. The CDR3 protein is CSVSSLDRGYPDGYTF. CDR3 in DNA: TGCAGCGTCTCATCCTTGGACAGGGGTTATCCGGATGGCTACACCTTC.

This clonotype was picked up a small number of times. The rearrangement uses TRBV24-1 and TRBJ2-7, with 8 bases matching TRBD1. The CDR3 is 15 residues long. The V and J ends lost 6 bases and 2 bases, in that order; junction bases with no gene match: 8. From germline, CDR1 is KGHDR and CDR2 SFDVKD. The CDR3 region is CATSPGQGNTYEQYF. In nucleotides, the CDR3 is TGTGCCACCAGTCCTGGACAGGGAAATACCTACGAGCAGTACTTC.

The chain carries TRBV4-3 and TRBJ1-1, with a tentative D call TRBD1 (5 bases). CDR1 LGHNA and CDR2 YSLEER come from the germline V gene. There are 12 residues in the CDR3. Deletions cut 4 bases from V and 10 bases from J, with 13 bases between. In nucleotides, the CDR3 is TGCGCCAGCAGCCGGTGGGGGGGGACAGCTTTCTTT. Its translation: CASSRWGGTAFF.

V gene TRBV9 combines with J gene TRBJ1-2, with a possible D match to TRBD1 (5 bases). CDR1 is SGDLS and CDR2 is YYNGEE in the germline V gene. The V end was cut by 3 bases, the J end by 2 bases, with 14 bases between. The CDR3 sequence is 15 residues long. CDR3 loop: CASSANAGPNYGYTF. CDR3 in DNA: TGTGCCAGCAGCGCAAATGCGGGGCCCAACTATGGCTACACCTTC.

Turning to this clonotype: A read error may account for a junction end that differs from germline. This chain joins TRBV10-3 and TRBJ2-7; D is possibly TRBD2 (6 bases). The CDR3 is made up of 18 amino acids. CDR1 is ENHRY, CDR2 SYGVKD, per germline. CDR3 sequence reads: CAISKSGNAGSSYDEQYF. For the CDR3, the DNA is TGTGCCATCAGTAAGTCCGGGAACGCGGGATCCTCCTACGATGAGCAGTACTTC.

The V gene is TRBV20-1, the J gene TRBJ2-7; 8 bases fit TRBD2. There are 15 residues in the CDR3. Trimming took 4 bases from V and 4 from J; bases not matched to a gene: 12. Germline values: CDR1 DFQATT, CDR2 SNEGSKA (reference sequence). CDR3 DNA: TGCAGTGCTATCGGAGATAGCGGGATGGTTTACGAGCAGTACTTC. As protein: CSAIGDSGMVYEQYF.

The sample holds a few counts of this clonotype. The CDR3 loop is CASSRSGYTQYF. CDR3 nucleotide sequence: TGTGCCAGCAGCCGTAGCGGCTATACGCAGTATTTT. The chain recombines TRBV7-9 with TRBJ2-3; possible D gene TRBD2, 6 bases. The CDR3 is 12 residues long. In germline, CDR1 is SEHNR, CDR2 FQNEAQ (reference sequence). V gave up 5 bases and J gave up 7 bases, with 10 bases separating them.

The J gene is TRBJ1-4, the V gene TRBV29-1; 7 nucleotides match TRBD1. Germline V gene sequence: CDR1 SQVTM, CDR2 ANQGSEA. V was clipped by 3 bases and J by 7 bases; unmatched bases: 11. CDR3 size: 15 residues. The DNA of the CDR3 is TGCAGCGTTGACGACAGGGCCCTGAGTGGTGAAAAACTGTTTTTT. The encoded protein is CSVDDRALSGEKLFF.

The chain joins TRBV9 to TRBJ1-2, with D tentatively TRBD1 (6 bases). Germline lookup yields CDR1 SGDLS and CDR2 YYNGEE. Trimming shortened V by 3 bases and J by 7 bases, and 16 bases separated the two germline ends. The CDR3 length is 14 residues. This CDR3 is CASSAQSGQCGYTF. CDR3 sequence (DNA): TGTGCCAGCAGCGCCCAGTCCGGACAGTGTGGCTACACCTTC.

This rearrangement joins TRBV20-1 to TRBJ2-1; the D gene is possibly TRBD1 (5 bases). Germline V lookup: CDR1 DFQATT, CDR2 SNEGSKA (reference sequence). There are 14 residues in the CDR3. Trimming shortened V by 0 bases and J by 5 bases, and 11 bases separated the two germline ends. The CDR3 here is CSAREWGRNNEQFF. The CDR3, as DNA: TGCAGTGCTAGAGAATGGGGCAGAAACAATGAGCAGTTCTTC.

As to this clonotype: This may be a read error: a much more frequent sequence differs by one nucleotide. DNA for the CDR3: TGTGCCAGCAGTGATGCCAGTCTCTACGAGCAGTACTTC. It is translated as CASSDASLYEQYF. The chain joins TRBV2 to TRBJ2-4; no definite D call. With the DNA end fitting TRBJ2-7 better, the J assignment may be wrong. Germline V CDR1 and CDR2: SNHLY, FYNNEI. This CDR3 comprises 13 residues.

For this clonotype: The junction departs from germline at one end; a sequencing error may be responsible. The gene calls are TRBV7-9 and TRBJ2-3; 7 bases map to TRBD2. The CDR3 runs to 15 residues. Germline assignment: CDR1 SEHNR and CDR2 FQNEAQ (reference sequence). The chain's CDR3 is CPSSLAGNRADTQYF. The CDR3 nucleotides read TGTCCCAGCAGCTTAGCGGGTAACCGCGCAGATACGCAGTATTTT.

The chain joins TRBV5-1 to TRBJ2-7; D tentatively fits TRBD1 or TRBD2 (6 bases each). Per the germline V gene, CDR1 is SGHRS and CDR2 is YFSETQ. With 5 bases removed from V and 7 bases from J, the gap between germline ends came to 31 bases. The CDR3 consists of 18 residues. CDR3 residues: CASRARGRGYLSYNEQYF. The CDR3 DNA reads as TGCGCCAGCAGGGCCCGGGGGCGAGGGTATTTGAGCTACAATGAGCAGTACTTC.

The CDR3 coding sequence is TGCGCCAGCAGCCAAGGCTGGGGACGAGACGAAAAACTGTTTTTT. This codes for CASSQGWGRDEKLFF. The rearrangement uses TRBV4-1 and TRBJ1-4, with D possibly matching TRBD1 (5 bases). CDR3 size: 15 residues. Germline assignment: CDR1 MGHRA and CDR2 YSYEKL. V was shortened by 1 base and J by 8 bases, with 14 bases between the two germline ends.

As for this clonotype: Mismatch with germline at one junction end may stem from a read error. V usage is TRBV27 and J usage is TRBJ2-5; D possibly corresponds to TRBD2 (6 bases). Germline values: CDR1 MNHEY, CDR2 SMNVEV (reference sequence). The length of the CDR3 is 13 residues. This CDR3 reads CANSVWGEETQYF. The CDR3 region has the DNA TGTGCCAACAGTGTATGGGGGGAAGAGACCCAGTACTTC.

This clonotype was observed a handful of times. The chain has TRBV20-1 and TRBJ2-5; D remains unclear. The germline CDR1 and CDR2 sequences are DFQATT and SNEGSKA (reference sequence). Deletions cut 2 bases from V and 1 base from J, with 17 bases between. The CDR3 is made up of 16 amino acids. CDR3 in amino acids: CSARLGVPGVQETQYF. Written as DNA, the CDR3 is TGCAGTGCTAGATTAGGAGTTCCTGGGGTCCAAGAGACCCAGTACTTC.

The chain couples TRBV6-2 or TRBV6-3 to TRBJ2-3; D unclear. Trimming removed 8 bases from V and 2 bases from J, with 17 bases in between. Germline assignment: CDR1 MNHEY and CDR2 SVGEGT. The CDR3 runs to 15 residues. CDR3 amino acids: CASQRWASATDTQYF. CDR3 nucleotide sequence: TGTGCCAGCCAACGGTGGGCCTCTGCCACAGATACGCAGTATTTT.

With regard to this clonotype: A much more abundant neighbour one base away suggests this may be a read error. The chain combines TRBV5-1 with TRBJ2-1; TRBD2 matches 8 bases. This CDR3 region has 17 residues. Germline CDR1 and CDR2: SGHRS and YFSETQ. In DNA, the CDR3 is TGCGCCAACAGCTCCCTGCGAGGAGCGGGAGTGGGCAATGAGCAGTTCTTC. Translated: CANSSLRGAGVGNEQFF.

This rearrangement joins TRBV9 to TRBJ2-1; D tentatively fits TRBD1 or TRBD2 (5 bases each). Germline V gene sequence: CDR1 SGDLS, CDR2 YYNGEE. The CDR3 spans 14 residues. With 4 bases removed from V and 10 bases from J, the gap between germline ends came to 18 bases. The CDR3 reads CASSPNMGVFEQFF. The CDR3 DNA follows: TGTGCCAGCAGCCCGAATATGGGGGTATTCGAGCAGTTCTTC.